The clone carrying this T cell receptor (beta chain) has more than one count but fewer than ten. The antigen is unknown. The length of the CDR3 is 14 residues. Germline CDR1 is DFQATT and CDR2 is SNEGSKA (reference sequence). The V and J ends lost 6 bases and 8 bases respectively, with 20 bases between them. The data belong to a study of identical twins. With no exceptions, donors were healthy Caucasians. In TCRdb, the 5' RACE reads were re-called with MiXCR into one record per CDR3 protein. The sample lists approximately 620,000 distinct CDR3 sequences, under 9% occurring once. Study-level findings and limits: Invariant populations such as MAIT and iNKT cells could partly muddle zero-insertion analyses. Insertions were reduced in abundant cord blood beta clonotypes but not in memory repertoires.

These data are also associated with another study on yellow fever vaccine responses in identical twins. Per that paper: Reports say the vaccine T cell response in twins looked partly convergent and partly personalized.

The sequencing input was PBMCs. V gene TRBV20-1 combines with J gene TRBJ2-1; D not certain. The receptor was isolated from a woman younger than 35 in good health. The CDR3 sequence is CSAPTMTSRDEQFF. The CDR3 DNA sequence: TGCAGTGCACCAACTATGACAAGCAGAGATGAGCAGTTCTTC.